This entry is about one TCR beta chain. The antigen is undetermined. The sample is drawn from a study of T cells in narcolepsy. Study details: Donors had narcolepsy type 1 or type 2, or were healthy controls. Findings of the study overall: Comparing one patient's CSF and blood CD4+ clonotypes highlighted HCRT- and TRIB2-specific autoreactive clonotypes. Reportedly, autoreactive clonotypes were serially detected in patients' blood but not controls'. No autoreactive T cell clone sequences appeared in some memory CD4+ repertoires.

Method: immunoSEQ multiplex PCR; TCRdb's copy keeps in-frame clones and lacks some. Among about 40,000 clones, about nine tenths were seen once, and the ten largest hold less than 1.5%. Source material: CD45RA- memory CD4+ T cells from PBMCs. The sequence derives from a human donor with narcolepsy.

The CDR3, as DNA: TGTGCCAGCAGCCGGGGACTAGCGGGAGGGATCGAGCAGTACTTC. Its protein is CASSRGLAGGIEQYF. V gene TRBV11-2 combines with J gene TRBJ2-7; TRBD2 matches at 16 bases. The CDR3 consists of 15 residues. Germline CDR1 is SGHAT and CDR2 is FQNNGV. The J segment lost 6 bases and the V segment lost 5 bases, leaving 4 bases of the junction unmatched.